This T cell receptor (beta chain) was retrieved from a study of neurological immune-mediated disorders. Findings of the study overall: Healthy controls had more TCR clonal expansion than multiple sclerosis, which showed the least, whereas HTLV-1-associated myelopathy showed the most.

Synthesis of cDNA was carried out by template-switch 5'RACE. The reaction used 10-nucleotide random UMIs. Sequencing runs each generated in excess of 200 million TCR-beta sequences derived from 15-18 subjects. MiXCR, run by TCRdb on the 5' RACE reads, gives a single entry per CDR3 protein. The profile shows tens of thousands of distinct CDR3 sequences, roughly 13% of them singletons. Unsorted libraries used 2 million PBMCs kept at -80 degrees C. This clonotype has at least ten counts. Its target is not known. Sequenced sample: PBMCs. This TCR was sampled from a woman aged 60 to 75 with HTLV-1-associated myelopathy (HAM/TSP).

The CDR3 region has the DNA TGTGCCAGCAGCTTCTTAGGGGAGTCGCAGTATTTT. Translation gives CASSFLGESQYF. The rearrangement uses TRBV7-2 and TRBJ2-3; D may correspond to TRBD1 or TRBD2 (5 bases each). CDR1 and CDR2 (germline): SGHTA, FQGNSA. Trimming pared 3 bases from V and 10 bases from J, leaving 11 bases between. This CDR3 is 12 amino acids long.